This entry lists 2 T cell receptor beta chains sequenced from one sample in a study of blood T cell repertoires in COVID-19. TCRdb's table, derived via immunoSEQ multiplex PCR, lists solely in-frame clones and lacks some. The sample contains 160,000 or so clones, approximately 81% of which appear only once. The specimen sequenced was peripheral blood. The receptors come from a woman aged 45-60 years with COVID-19, enrolled during active disease.

This clone was picked up one time. Here the CDR3 DNA reads TGTGCCAGCAGCGTAGGGGGGGACCCTCTAGGGTACGAGCAGTACTTC. Protein sequence: CASSVGGDPLGYEQYF. V gene TRBV9 combines with J gene TRBJ2-7; tentatively, D is TRBD2 (6 bases). Germline values: CDR1 SGDLS, CDR2 YYNGEE. This CDR3 spans 16 amino acids. V dropped 0 bases and J dropped 4 bases, with 17 bases sitting between them.

V is TRBV12-3 or TRBV12-4 and J is TRBJ1-2, with D unclear. Trimming took 3 bases from V and 8 from J, leaving 10 bases between them. The CDR3 runs to 12 residues. The CDR3 DNA follows: TGTGCCAGCAGTTTCAGCGGGGAGGGCTACACCTTC. Translating gives CASSFSGEGYTF.